The rows below give T cell receptor beta chains drawn from one sample of a study of tumor and adjacent non-tumor tissue in lung cancer. TCRdb passed the multiplex PCR reads through MiXCR, listing each CDR3 protein once. The sample lists 100,000 to 120,000 distinct CDR3 sequences; approximately 80% were seen once. Sequencing was carried out using lung tumor tissue. The receptor set was obtained from a man in his 70s with non-small cell lung cancer. Both conserved end residues are part of each CDR3. Fields, in order: clone size, V gene, J gene, D gene, CDR3 protein, CDR3 DNA. The D gene is left open where the match is weak. Part of the rows lack a size; the others show once, few, many or a class for expanded clones.

-	TRBV11-2	TRBJ2-5	TRBD2	CASGLGVSGVQETQYF	TGTGCTAGCGGCTTAGGGGTTAGCGGGGTACAAGAGACCCAGTACTTC
-	TRBV5-6	TRBJ1-1	-	CANTLVYRGGDTEAFF	TGTGCCAATACCCTGGTGTATAGGGGGGGGGACACTGAAGCTTTCTTT
-	TRBV11-1	TRBJ1-2	-	CASSSYRYGYTF	TGTGCCAGTAGCTCATACAGATATGGTTACACCTTC
once	TRBV20-1	TRBJ2-7	-	CSALLSYEQNF	TGCAGTGCACTCTTATCTTACGAGCAGAACTTC
-	TRBV11-1	TRBJ2-3	-	CASSPRTDHMVDTRYF	TGTGCCAGCAGCCCCCGGACAGATCATATGGTAGATACGCGGTATTTT
once	TRBV12-3/TRBV12-4	TRBJ1-6	TRBD1	CASTSGTGGYNSFLYF	TGTGCCAGCACTTCCGGGACAGGGGGCTATAATTCATTCCTCTACTTT
-	TRBV4-1	TRBJ2-5	-	CASSQHCGQETQYF	TGCGCCAGCAGTCAACATTGTGGGCAAGAGACCCAGTATTTC
-	TRBV6-6	TRBJ1-6	TRBD1	CASRHSIGGPSSYNSSLHF	TGTGCCAGCAGACATTCGATAGGGGGCCCGAGCTCCTATAATTCATCCCTCCACTTT
-	TRBV2	TRBJ1-5	-	CASGEWGDQSQHF	TGTGCCAGCGGTGAATGGGGGGACCAGTCCCAGCATTTT
-	TRBV20-1	TRBJ2-7	-	CSAKSWEVLSSYEQYF	TGCAGTGCCAAGAGTTGGGAAGTTTTGAGCAGTTACGAGCAGTACTTC
-	TRBV6-2/TRBV6-3	TRBJ2-7	-	CASRWKTGDRSYEQYF	TGTGCCAGCAGATGGAAGACAGGTGATAGATCCTACGAGCAGTACTTC
-	TRBV5-4	TRBJ2-3	TRBD2	CASSQKAGGPGTHYF	TGTGCCAGCAGCCAAAAAGCGGGAGGACCAGGTACGCATTATTTT
-	TRBV6-5	TRBJ2-2	TRBD2	CASSYSLAGGKSAELFF	TGTGCCAGCAGTTACTCGTTAGCGGGAGGTAAGAGCGCGGAGCTGTTTTTT
-	TRBV6-5	TRBJ2-3	-	CASSSSWDSVTTGTQYF	TGTGCCAGCAGTTCCTCTTGGGATAGCGTGACAACAGGTACGCAGTATTTT
-	TRBV28	TRBJ2-6	-	CASSVLEQTASGANVLTF	TGTGCTAGCAGCGTCCTCGAACAGACAGCCTCTGGGGCCAACGTCCTGACTTTC
-	TRBV11-2	TRBJ1-6	-	CACSQTVGYSSLHF	TGTGCCTGCAGTCAGACAGTGGGGTATTCATCCCTCCACTTT
once	TRBV6-6	TRBJ1-6	-	CASCYSGLGSPFHF	TGTGCCAGCTGTTACTCGGGCTTGGGTTCACCCTTCCACTTT
-	TRBV29-1	TRBJ2-3	-	CSVDKVTDTQYF	TGCAGCGTTGATAAGGTCACAGATACGCAGTATTTT
-	TRBV29-1	TRBJ2-5	TRBD1	CRVGTGDLGTHYF	TGCAGGGTTGGGACAGGGGATTTGGGGACCCATTACTTC
-	TRBV6-1	TRBJ2-5	-	CASNNQELDTQYF	TGTGCCAGCAACAACCAAGAGTTGGATACCCAGTACTTC
-	TRBV25-1	TRBJ1-2	TRBD1	CVSTGTGDCGYTF	TGTGTCAGCACTGGGACAGGGGACTGTGGCTACACCTTC
-	TRBV29-1	TRBJ2-1	-	CRVEGVPYQDYNEQIF	TGCAGGGTTGAGGGAGTCCCCTATCAGGACTACAATGAGCAGATCTTC